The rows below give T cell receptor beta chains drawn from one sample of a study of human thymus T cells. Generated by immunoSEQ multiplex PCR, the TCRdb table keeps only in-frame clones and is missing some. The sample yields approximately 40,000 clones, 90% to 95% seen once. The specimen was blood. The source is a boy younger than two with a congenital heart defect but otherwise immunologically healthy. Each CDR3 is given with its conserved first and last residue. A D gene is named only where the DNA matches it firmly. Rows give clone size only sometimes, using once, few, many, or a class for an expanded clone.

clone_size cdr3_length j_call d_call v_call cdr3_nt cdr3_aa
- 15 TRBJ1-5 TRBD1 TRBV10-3 TGTGCCATCAGTGAGTCGAAGGCAGGGGGGCAGCCCCAGCATTTT CAISESKAGGQPQHF
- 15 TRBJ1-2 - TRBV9 TGTGCCAGCAGCGCACCCCCTGGACGCATCCCCGGCTACACCTTC CASSAPPGRIPGYTF
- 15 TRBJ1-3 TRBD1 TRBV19 TGTGCCAGTAGAGACAGGGCCCGCTCTGGAAACACCATATATTTT CASRDRARSGNTIYF
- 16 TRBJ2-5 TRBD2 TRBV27 TGTGCCAGCAGTACCCTGACTAGCGGGGGGGCGGAGACCCAGTACTTC CASSTLTSGGAETQYF
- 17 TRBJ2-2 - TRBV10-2 TGCGCCAGCAGTCCCCTGTATGGAGCTCTAGGGACCGGGGAGCTGTTTTTT CASSPLYGALGTGELFF
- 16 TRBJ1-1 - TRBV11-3 TGTGCCAGCACCCCCGGTAGTGCGGGGTACCACACTGAAGCTTTCTTT CASTPGSAGYHTEAFF
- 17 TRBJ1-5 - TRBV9 TGTGCCAGCAGCGCCTGGACAGTCCTAAGTCCTAATCAGTCCCAGCATTTT CASSAWTVLSPNQSQHF
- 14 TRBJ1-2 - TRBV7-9 TGTGCCAGCAGCTTCAGACAGCTCCCCTATGGCTACACCTTC CASSFRQLPYGYTF
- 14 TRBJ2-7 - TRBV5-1 TGCGCCAGCAGCCTTCGCCAAGGGCCCTACGAGCAGTACTTC CASSLRQGPYEQYF
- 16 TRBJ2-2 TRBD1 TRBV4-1 TGCGCCAGCAGCAGCTTGGGGACAGCGAACACCGGGGAGCTGTTTTTT CASSSLGTANTGELFF
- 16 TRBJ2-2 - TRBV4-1 TGCGCCAGCAGCCAAGTAGGGGGGGCGAACACCGGGGAGCTGTTTTTT CASSQVGGANTGELFF
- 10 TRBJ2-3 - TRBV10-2 TGCGCCAGCAGGGCAGATACGCAGTATTTT CASRADTQYF
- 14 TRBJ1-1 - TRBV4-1 TGCGCCAGCAGCCTGGCCGGGACGGCTAGCGAAGCTTTCTTT CASSLAGTASEAFF
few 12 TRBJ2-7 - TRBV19 TGTGCCAGTAGTATGGGGGCCTACGAGCAGTACTTC CASSMGAYEQYF
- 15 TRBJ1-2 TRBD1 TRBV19 TGTGCCAGTAGTCCCATGGCAGGGGGCGGCTATGGCTACACCTTC CASSPMAGGGYGYTF
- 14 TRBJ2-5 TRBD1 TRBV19 TGTGCCAGTAGTATCTGGCAGGGGGCAGAGACCCAGTACTTC CASSIWQGAETQYF
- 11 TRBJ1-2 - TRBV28 TGTGCCAGCAGTTTACACTATGGCTACACCTTC CASSLHYGYTF
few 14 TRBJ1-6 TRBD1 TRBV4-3 TGCGCCAGCAGCCAAGCCAGGGGGCTTTCACCCCTCCACTTT CASSQARGLSPLHF
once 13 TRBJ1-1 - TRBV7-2 TGTGCCAGCTCAATCGGGGGGAACACTGAAGCTTTCTTT CASSIGGNTEAFF
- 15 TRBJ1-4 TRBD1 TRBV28 TGTGCCAGCAGTGCGACAGGGACCTTTAATGAAAAACTGTTTTTT CASSATGTFNEKLFF
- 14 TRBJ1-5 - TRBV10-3 TGTGCCATCAGTGCGGGGGAGGGCAATCAGCCCCAGCATTTT CAISAGEGNQPQHF
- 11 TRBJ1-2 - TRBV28 TGTGCCAGCAGTTTCAGGGATGGCTACACCTTC CASSFRDGYTF
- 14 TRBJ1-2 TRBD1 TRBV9 TGTGCCAGCAGCGTAGCTGGGACAGCCTATGGCTACACCTTC CASSVAGTAYGYTF
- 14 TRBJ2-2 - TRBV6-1 TGTGCCAGCAGCGGACCTAGTTACACCGGGGAGCTGTTTTTT CASSGPSYTGELFF
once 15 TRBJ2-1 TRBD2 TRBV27 TGTGCCAGCACCATACTAGCGGGGGGAAGGAATGAGCAGTTCTTC CASTILAGGRNEQFF
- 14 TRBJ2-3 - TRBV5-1 TGCGCCAGCGGTCCACAGGGAGGGGCAGATACGCAGTATTTT CASGPQGGADTQYF
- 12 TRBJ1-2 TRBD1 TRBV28 TGTGCCAGCAGTTGGCCAGGGGGCCGGGGGTTCTTC CASSWPGGRGFF
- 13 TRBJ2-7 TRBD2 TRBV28 TGTGCCAGCAAGACTAGCGGATCCTACGAGCAGTACTTC CASKTSGSYEQYF
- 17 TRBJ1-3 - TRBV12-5 TGTGCTAGTGGTTGGGATTCCGGGACGAGGATTGGAAACACCATATATTTT CASGWDSGTRIGNTIYF
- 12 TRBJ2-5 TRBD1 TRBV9 TGTGCCAGCAGCTCAGGGGGAGAGACCCAGTACTTC CASSSGGETQYF
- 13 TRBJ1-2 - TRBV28 TGTGCCAGCAGCTGGGGGGTTGACTATGGCTACACCTTC CASSWGVDYGYTF
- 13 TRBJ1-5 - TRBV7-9 TGTGCCAGCAAGGCGGGGGCGTGGGGGCCCCAGCATTTT CASKAGAWGPQHF
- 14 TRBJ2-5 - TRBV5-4 TGTGCCAGCAGCTTGGCCGGGGTTCGGGGGACCCAGTACTTC CASSLAGVRGTQYF
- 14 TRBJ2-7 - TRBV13 TGTGCCAGCAGCTTAGCCTATGGGGCCTACGAGCAGTACTTC CASSLAYGAYEQYF
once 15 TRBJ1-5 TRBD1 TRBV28 TGTGCCAGCAGAGGGGGACAGGGGGCTTGGCAGCCCCAGCATTTT CASRGGQGAWQPQHF
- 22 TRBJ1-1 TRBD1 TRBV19 TGTGCCAGTAGTATTAGGAAGGGACAGGGTGAGATGGATGACTCCCAGAACACTGAAGCTTTCTTT CASSIRKGQGEMDDSQNTEAFF
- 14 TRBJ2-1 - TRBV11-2 TGTGCCAGCAGCTTAGATTCGGGAAACAATGAGCAGTTCTTC CASSLDSGNNEQFF
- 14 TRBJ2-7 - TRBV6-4 TGTGCCAGTCCTGCGGGGGCCAAGGGCTACGAGCAGTACTTC CASPAGAKGYEQYF
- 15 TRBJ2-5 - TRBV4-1 TGCGCCAGCAGCCAAGATCCGGGTCGGGGAGAGACCCAGTACTTC CASSQDPGRGETQYF
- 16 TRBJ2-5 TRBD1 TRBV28 TGTGCCAGCAGCCGGGACAGGGAGGGCCTCCAAGAGACCCAGTACTTC CASSRDREGLQETQYF
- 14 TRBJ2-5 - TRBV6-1 TGTGCCAGCAGTGAAAAGGTCTTGAGAGAGACCCAGTACTTC CASSEKVLRETQYF
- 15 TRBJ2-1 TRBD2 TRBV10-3 TGTGCCATCAGGCGGGGGACTAGCGGGGGGCATGAGCAGTTCTTC CAIRRGTSGGHEQFF
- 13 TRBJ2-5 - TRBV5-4 TGTGCCAGCAGCTTGCACGGGGGAGAGACCCAGTACTTC CASSLHGGETQYF
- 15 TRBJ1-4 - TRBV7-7 TGTGCCAGCAGCCTCACAGATAGAGCTAATGAAAAACTGTTTTTT CASSLTDRANEKLFF
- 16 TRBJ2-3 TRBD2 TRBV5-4 TGTGCCAGCAGCTTGATGTCTAGCGGTATGAGGGATACGCAGTATTTT CASSLMSSGMRDTQYF
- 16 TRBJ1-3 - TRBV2 TGTGCCAGCAGTGTGTTCCCGGCAGACTCTGGAAACACCATATATTTT CASSVFPADSGNTIYF